The 15 T cell receptor beta chains below all came from one sample that was sequenced in a study of blood T cell repertoires in COVID-19 (dated by TCRdb to the early 2020s). The method behind the library was the immunoSEQ multiplex PCR assay. TCRdb stores this immuneACCESS table with in-frame sequences only. Part of the clones is absent; in the studies checked, under half of the shortfall reflects unresolved V genes, and no reason is known for the rest. The sample table contains a few hundred thousand clones; only one count was recorded for 87% of them. The ten largest account for approximately 9% of the sample. The sequenced sample consisted of PBMCs or T cells enriched from blood (not recorded which). Source of these receptors: a woman aged 18 to 35 who had recovered from COVID-19.

The chain carries TRBV11-3 and TRBJ2-2, with 7 bases aligning to TRBD1. This CDR3 comprises 15 residues. Per the germline V gene, CDR1 is SGHNT and CDR2 is YENEEA. After removal of 5 bases from V and 3 bases from J, the junction contained 6 bases not matched to a gene. CDR3 DNA: TGTGCCAGCAGCGCAGGGGGTCCCGACACCGGGGAGCTGTTTTTT. This translates into CASSAGGPDTGELFF.

This chain uses TRBV4-1 with TRBJ2-7; maybe TRBD1 (7 bases). Trimming took off 4 bases at V and 2 bases at J, with 15 bases between the two ends. CDR3 size: 15 residues. The V gene's germline CDR1 is MGHRA and CDR2 YSYEKL. The CDR3 is CASSPAAGGTYEQYF. In DNA form, the CDR3 reads TGCGCCAGCAGCCCCGCGGCAGGGGGGACCTACGAGCAGTACTTC.

The rearrangement joins TRBV7-9 to TRBJ2-1; 12 bases are a match to TRBD1. With 5 bases clipped from V and 0 bases from J, the junction kept 5 bases outside the gene matches. The length of the CDR3 is 17 residues. Germline CDR1 SEHNR, CDR2 FQNEAQ (reference sequence). CDR3 nucleotide sequence: TGTGCCAGCAGCCGGGGACAGGGGGCCCCCTCCTACAATGAGCAGTTCTTC. This codes for CASSRGQGAPSYNEQFF.

The chain has TRBV5-1 and TRBJ1-1; possible D gene TRBD1, 5 bases. CDR1 SGHRS and CDR2 YFSETQ come from the germline V gene. The CDR3 sequence is 14 residues long. The V and J ends lost 0 bases and 3 bases respectively, with 9 bases between them. In nucleotides, the CDR3 is TGCGCCAGCAGCTTGGACACAGGAGACACTGAAGCTTTCTTT. Protein product: CASSLDTGDTEAFF. Full variable domain (rest looked up from reference TRBV5-1 and TRBJ1-1): KAGVTQTPRYLIKTRGQQVTLSCSPISGHRSVSWYQQTPGQGLQFLFEYFSETQRNKGNFPGRFSGRQFSNSRSEMNVSTLELGDSALYLCASSLDTGDTEAFFGQGTRLTVV.

The CDR3, as DNA: TGCGCCAGCAGCCCCCGACAGGCCCAACCCTATGGCTACACCTTC. Translated, it gives CASSPRQAQPYGYTF. J is TRBJ1-2 and V is TRBV4-3; tentative D call: TRBD1 (6 bases). V lost 4 bases to trimming and J lost 4 bases, with 16 bases between them. Per germline, CDR1 LGHNA and CDR2 YSLEER. The CDR3 is 15 amino acids.

The rearrangement links TRBV19 to TRBJ1-2; D is undetermined. The CDR3 extends over 14 amino acids. The V end lost 3 bases, the J end lost 0 bases, and 8 bases lay between the germline ends. CDR1 is LNHDA and CDR2 is SQIVND in the germline V gene (reference sequence). The CDR3 is CASSMQAANYGYTF. CDR3 bases: TGTGCCAGTAGTATGCAGGCCGCTAACTATGGCTACACCTTC.

The CDR3: CASSHGSTDTQYF. The CDR3 coding sequence is TGTGCCAGCAGTCACGGGAGCACAGATACGCAGTATTTT. J is TRBJ2-3 and V is TRBV12-3 or TRBV12-4; no firm D call. The germline V and J ends were trimmed by 5 bases and 0 bases, with 6 bases remaining between them. CDR3 length: 13 amino acids.

The CDR3 is CATTLPNQPQHF. The CDR3 DNA sequence: TGTGCCACCACATTACCCAATCAGCCCCAGCATTTT. The V call is TRBV28, the J call TRBJ1-5; no reliable D call. This CDR3 comprises 12 residues. With 10 bases removed from V and 3 bases from J, the gap between germline ends came to 10 bases. Germline CDR1 and CDR2: MDHEN and SYDVKM.

The V and J genes are TRBV28 and TRBJ2-3; D perhaps matches TRBD2 (6 bases). V lost 8 bases and J lost 2, with 11 bases in between. CDR1 and CDR2 from the germline V gene are MDHEN and SYDVKM. The CDR3 loop spans 13 amino acids. The CDR3 DNA follows: TGTGCCAGCGGTCGGACTATCACAGATACGCAGTATTTT. This encodes CASGRTITDTQYF.

V gene TRBV28 combines with J gene TRBJ1-4, with D possibly TRBD1 on 6 matching bases. Germline V gives CDR1 MDHEN, CDR2 SYDVKM. This CDR3 region has 15 residues. V lost 8 bases, J lost 7 bases, and 20 bases lay in between. The CDR3 DNA reads as TGTGCCAGCTCCCGGGGAGGGGAAGGGGGTGAAAAACTGTTTTTT. This codes for CASSRGGEGGEKLFF.

J is TRBJ1-1 and V is TRBV28; TRBD1 might be the D (6 bases). CDR1 MDHEN and CDR2 SYDVKM come from the germline V gene. V was clipped by 2 bases and J by 0 bases, with 10 bases between them. CDR3 length: 15 residues. CDR3 sequence: CASSLPGQMNTEAFF. The DNA of the CDR3 is TGTGCCAGCAGTTTACCAGGACAGATGAACACTGAAGCTTTCTTT.

The rearrangement joins TRBV5-6 to TRBJ2-7; D is perhaps TRBD2 (5 bases). Germline-derived CDR1 and CDR2 are SGHDT and YYEEEE. The CDR3 is made up of 12 amino acids. V shed 4 bases and J shed 2 bases, with 7 bases lying between them. The CDR3 nucleotides are TGTGCCAGCAGCAGGGAGACCTACGAGCAGTACTTC. Its protein is CASSRETYEQYF. Filled out from reference TRBV5-6 and TRBJ2-7, the complete variable domain reads DAGVTQSPTHLIKTRGQQVTLRCSPKSGHDTVSWYQQALGQGPQFIFQYYEEEERQRGNFPDRFSGHQFPNYSSELNVNALLLGDSALYLCASSRETYEQYFGPGTRLTVT.

The chain combines TRBV6-5 with TRBJ1-1; no clear D gene. Germline values: CDR1 MNHEY, CDR2 SVGAGI. Trimming removed 8 bases at V and 3 bases at J, with 7 bases between. The CDR3 covers 11 residues. CDR3 in amino acids: CASLRDTEAFF. The CDR3, as DNA: TGTGCCAGCTTACGGGACACTGAAGCTTTCTTT.

V and J are TRBV7-8 and TRBJ1-2; weak D call: TRBD1 (6 bases). The CDR3 is 13 residues long. The V end lost 1 base, the J end lost 8 bases, and 11 bases lay between the germline ends. In germline, CDR1 is SGHVS, CDR2 FQNEAQ. DNA for the CDR3: TGTGCCAGCAGCTTAGGGGGGCCAAGGGGCTACACCTTC. This encodes CASSLGGPRGYTF.

This chain joins TRBV5-1 and TRBJ1-2; D ambiguous. Germline loops: CDR1 SGHRS, CDR2 YFSETQ. The CDR3 loop spans 16 amino acids. V was trimmed by 0 bases and J by 2 bases, leaving 14 bases between them. CDR3 in DNA: TGCGCCAGCAGCTTGGGCGGAGGAAATATAAACTATGGCTACACCTTC. It specifies CASSLGGGNINYGYTF.